These 20 T cell receptor beta chains were sequenced from one sample in a study of CD8+ T cells in alopecia areata. RNA extraction was followed by reverse transcription into cDNA, which acted as the sequencing template. Data came from immunoSEQ multiplex PCR; TCRdb stores just in-frame clones and leaves some out. The data show about 42,000 clones, 80% to 95% seen once. Documented treatment: oral pan-JAK inhibitor, 5-10 mg twice daily. Specimen: CD8+ T cells sorted from blood, collected at week 24, from a patient treated with tofacitinib. Every receptor here comes from a human donor with alopecia areata.

This chain links TRBV5-6 with TRBJ2-7; 7 nucleotides align to TRBD1. This CDR3 region has 14 residues. J gave up 3 bases and V 5 bases, and 8 bases lay outside the gene matches. CDR1 and CDR2 (germline): SGHDT, YYEEEE. This CDR3 reads CASSSPDRDYEQYF. CDR3 coding DNA: TGTGCCAGCAGTTCCCCCGACAGGGACTACGAGCAGTACTTC.

In DNA, the CDR3 is TGTGCCAGCAGCTTAGGGCACAACGAGCAGTACTTC. This gives the protein CASSLGHNEQYF. The rearrangement links TRBV7-9 to TRBJ2-7, with unresolved D. Trimming removed 1 base at V and 5 bases at J, with 6 bases between. The CDR3 has 12 amino acids. CDR1 is SEHNR and CDR2 is FQNEAQ in the germline V gene (reference sequence).

This chain joins TRBV27 and TRBJ1-6, with D uncertain. Germline assignment: CDR1 MNHEY and CDR2 SMNVEV (reference sequence). The CDR3 runs to 13 residues. V was cut by 7 bases and J by 9 bases, with 13 bases left in between. CDR3 in DNA: TGTGCCAGCACCTTACTCTTAGGTTCACCCCTCCACTTT. Amino acid sequence: CASTLLLGSPLHF.

V and J are TRBV7-8 and TRBJ2-3, with 13 bases identical to TRBD2. Germline assignment: CDR1 SGHVS and CDR2 FQNEAQ. V lost 3 bases, J lost 3 bases, and 6 bases stayed unmatched. The CDR3 spans 17 residues. CDR3 region: CASSFRLAGGKTDTQYF. The DNA for the CDR3 is TGTGCCAGCAGCTTCCGACTAGCGGGGGGCAAGACAGATACGCAGTATTTT.

The rearrangement joins TRBV6-5 to TRBJ2-7; D uncertain. Germline V lookup: CDR1 MNHEY, CDR2 SVGAGI. The CDR3 runs to 12 residues. Trimming took 5 bases from V and 4 from J, leaving 9 bases between them. The chain's CDR3 is CASSTTLYEQYF. The CDR3 nucleotides are TGTGCCAGCAGTACGACACTGTACGAGCAGTACTTC.

The table lists this clone with a few counts. This chain uses TRBV2 with TRBJ1-1; D remains unclear. V gave up 5 bases and J gave up 7 bases, with 5 bases separating them. The germline CDR1 and CDR2 sequences are SNHLY and FYNNEI. This CDR3 has 10 amino acids. The CDR3 protein is CASSLGEAFF. DNA for the CDR3: TGTGCCAGCAGTTTAGGTGAAGCTTTCTTT.

The CDR3 sequence is CASSLSAGGDYEQYF. CDR3 DNA: TGTGCCAGCAGTTTATCGGCAGGGGGGGACTACGAGCAGTACTTC. V is TRBV27 and J is TRBJ2-7, with D possibly called TRBD1 or TRBD2 (7 bases each). Trimming cost V 0 bases and J 3 bases, with 12 bases left between them. Germline V CDR1 and CDR2: MNHEY, SMNVEV (reference sequence). This CDR3 is 15 amino acids long.

The rearrangement joins TRBV29-1 to TRBJ2-2, with TRBD1 identical over 7 bases. V lost 3 bases, J lost 2 bases, and 6 bases stayed unmatched. The length of the CDR3 is 15 residues. Germline V gene lookup returns CDR1 SQVTM and CDR2 ANQGSEA. This CDR3 reads CSVDLGTVNTGELFF. CDR3 coding DNA: TGCAGCGTTGACTTGGGGACAGTCAACACCGGGGAGCTGTTTTTT.

This clone appeared a few times. This chain uses TRBV5-1 with TRBJ2-7; 7 bases are a match to TRBD1. There are 17 residues in the CDR3. The V gene end was trimmed by 4 bases and the J gene end by 0 bases; junction bases not matched to a gene: 13. Germline V gene sequence: CDR1 SGHRS, CDR2 YFSETQ. The CDR3 spells CASSAGGITLSSYEQYF. CDR3 DNA: TGCGCCAGCAGCGCAGGGGGAATTACCTTGAGCTCCTACGAGCAGTACTTC.

The rearrangement uses TRBV5-1 and TRBJ2-1; D ambiguous. The V gene lost 0 bases and the J gene lost 0 bases, with 10 bases spanning the gap. CDR3 length: 16 residues. CDR1 and CDR2 (germline): SGHRS, YFSETQ. The CDR3: CASSLAGILSYNEQFF. CDR3 coding DNA: TGCGCCAGCAGCTTGGCCGGTATCCTCTCCTACAATGAGCAGTTCTTC.

The J gene is TRBJ2-5, the V gene TRBV7-2, with D possibly TRBD2 on 6 matching bases. The V gene lost 4 bases and the J gene lost 3 bases, with 6 bases spanning the gap. Germline assignment: CDR1 SGHTA and CDR2 FQGNSA. The CDR3 contains 12 residues. CDR3 bases: TGTGCCAGCAGCTGGGAGGAAGAGACCCAGTACTTC. Translation: CASSWEEETQYF.

The chain has TRBV6-1 and TRBJ2-2; D unresolved. This CDR3 spans 13 amino acids. Germline CDR1 and CDR2: MNHNS and SASEGT. Trimming left V 4 bases short and J 4 bases short, with 7 bases between. CDR3 bases: TGTGCCAGCAGTGCTTTGGGCACCGGGGAGCTGTTTTTT. Translating gives CASSALGTGELFF.

This clone was detected once. The chain couples TRBV28 to TRBJ2-5; 8 bases line up with TRBD2. This CDR3 has 14 amino acids. Per the germline V gene, CDR1 is MDHEN and CDR2 is SYDVKM. The CDR3 nucleotides read TGTTCCACGGGTGAGGAGCGGGGGTTCGGGACCCAGTACTTC. Translated, it gives CSTGEERGFGTQYF.

The rearrangement uses TRBV4-2 and TRBJ2-3; D is undetermined. Germline loops: CDR1 LGHNA, CDR2 YNFKEQ. V gave up 3 bases and J gave up 2 bases, with 3 bases separating them. This CDR3 comprises 12 residues. DNA for the CDR3: TGTGCCAGCAGCCAGAACACAGATACGCAGTATTTT. As protein: CASSQNTDTQYF.

To note about this clone: One end of the junction varies from germline; a read error may be responsible. The V and J genes are TRBV7-7 and TRBJ2-1, with D possibly being TRBD1 or TRBD2 (5 bases each). The germline gives CDR1 SSHAT, CDR2 FNYEAQ (reference sequence). The CDR3 is 14 residues long. This chain's CDR3 is CASSLALGGDEQFF. The CDR3, as DNA: TGTGCTAGCAGCTTAGCGCTTGGGGGAGATGAGCAGTTCTTC.

The chain is built from TRBV15 and TRBJ2-2, with 7 bases that match TRBD1. Per the germline V gene, CDR1 is LNHNV and CDR2 is YYDKDF (reference sequence). This CDR3 is 15 amino acids long. J lost 5 bases, V lost 8 bases, and 11 bases had no gene match. CDR3: CATGDRGWGTGELFF. Here the CDR3 DNA reads TGTGCCACCGGGGACAGAGGCTGGGGGACCGGGGAGCTGTTTTTT.

This clone showed up just a few times. The V and J genes are TRBV2 and TRBJ2-1; 12 bases match TRBD2. Germline values: CDR1 SNHLY, CDR2 FYNNEI. Trimming cost V 1 base and J 8 bases; bases outside gene matches: 3. The CDR3 totals 15 residues. The CDR3: CASSEGTSGAYEQFF. The CDR3 bases are TGTGCCAGCAGTGAAGGGACTAGCGGGGCCTATGAGCAGTTCTTC.

V and J are TRBV7-9 and TRBJ2-7; maybe TRBD1 (5 bases). The germline gives CDR1 SEHNR, CDR2 FQNEAQ (reference sequence). The V end was cut by 5 bases, the J end by 4 bases, with 12 bases between. The CDR3 sequence is 13 residues long. This CDR3 reads CASSLIRGYEQYF. For the CDR3, the DNA is TGTGCCAGCAGCCTAATTAGGGGATACGAGCAGTACTTC. Combining the CDR3 with reference TRBV7-9 and TRBJ2-7 gives the whole variable domain DTGVSQNPRHKITKRGQNVTFRCDPISEHNRLYWYRQTLGQGPEFLTYFQNEAQLEKSRLLSDRFSAERPKGSFSTLEIQRTEQGDSAMYLCASSLIRGYEQYFGPGTRLTVT.

By frequency in the sample, this clone is large (0.1 to 1%). This rearrangement joins TRBV28 to TRBJ2-5, with 10 nucleotides matching TRBD2. Germline values: CDR1 MDHEN, CDR2 SYDVKM. The V gene end was trimmed by 3 bases and the J gene end by 3 bases; junction bases not matched to a gene: 7. The CDR3 covers 16 residues. The CDR3: CASSLALAGPEETQYF. The DNA for the CDR3 is TGTGCCAGCAGTTTGGCACTAGCGGGGCCCGAAGAGACCCAGTACTTC.

V and J are TRBV7-9 and TRBJ2-2, with D perhaps matching TRBD2 (5 bases). V lost 3 bases to trimming and J lost 7 bases, with 6 bases between them. Germline CDR1 reads SEHNR; CDR2 reads FQNEAQ (reference sequence). The CDR3 totals 12 residues. The CDR3 DNA reads as TGTGCCAGCAGCTTGGCGGGCGGGGAGCTGTTTTTT. This sequence encodes CASSLAGGELFF.